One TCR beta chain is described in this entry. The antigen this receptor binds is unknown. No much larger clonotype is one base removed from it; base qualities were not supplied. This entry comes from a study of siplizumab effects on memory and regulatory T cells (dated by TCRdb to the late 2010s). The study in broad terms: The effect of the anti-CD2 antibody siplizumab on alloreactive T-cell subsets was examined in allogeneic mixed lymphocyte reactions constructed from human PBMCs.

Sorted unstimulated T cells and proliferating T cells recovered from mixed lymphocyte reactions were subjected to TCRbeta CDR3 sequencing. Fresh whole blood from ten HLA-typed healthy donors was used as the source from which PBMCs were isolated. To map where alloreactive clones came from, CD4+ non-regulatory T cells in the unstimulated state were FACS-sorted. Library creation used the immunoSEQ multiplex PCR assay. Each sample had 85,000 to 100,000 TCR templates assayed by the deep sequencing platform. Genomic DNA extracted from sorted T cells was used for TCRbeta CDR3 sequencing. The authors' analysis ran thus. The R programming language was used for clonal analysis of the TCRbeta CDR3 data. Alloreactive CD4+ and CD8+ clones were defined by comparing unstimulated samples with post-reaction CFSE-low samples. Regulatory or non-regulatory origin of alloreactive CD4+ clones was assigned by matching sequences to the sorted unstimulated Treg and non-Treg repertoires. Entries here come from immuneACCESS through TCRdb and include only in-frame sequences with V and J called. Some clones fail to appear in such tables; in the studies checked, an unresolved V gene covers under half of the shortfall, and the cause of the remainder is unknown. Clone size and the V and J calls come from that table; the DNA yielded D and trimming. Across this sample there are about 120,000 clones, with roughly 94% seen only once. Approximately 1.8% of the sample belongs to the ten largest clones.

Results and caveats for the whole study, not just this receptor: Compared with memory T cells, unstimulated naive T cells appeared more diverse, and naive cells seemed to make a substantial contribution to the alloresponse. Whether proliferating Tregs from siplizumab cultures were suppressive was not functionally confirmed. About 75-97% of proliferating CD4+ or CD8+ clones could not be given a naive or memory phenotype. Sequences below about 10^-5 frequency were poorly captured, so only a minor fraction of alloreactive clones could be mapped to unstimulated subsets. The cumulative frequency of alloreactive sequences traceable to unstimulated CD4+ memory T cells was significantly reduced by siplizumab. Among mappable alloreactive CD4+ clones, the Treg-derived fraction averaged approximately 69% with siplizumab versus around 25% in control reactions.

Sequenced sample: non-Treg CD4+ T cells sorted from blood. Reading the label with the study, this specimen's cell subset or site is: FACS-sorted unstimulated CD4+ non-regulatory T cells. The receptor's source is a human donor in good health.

The CDR3 is CASSLVLEQTQYF. Here is the DNA: TGTGCCAGCAGCTTAGTTTTAGAACAGACCCAGTACTTC. Rearrangement joined TRBV11-1 to TRBJ2-5; the D gene cannot be resolved reliably. Relative to germline, V is 1 base shorter and J is 6 bases shorter, with 9 bases between their ends. From its cysteine to its phenylalanine, the CDR3 spans 13 amino acids. The kept DNA is CDR3 alone, 39 bases in frame from the first base. The germline V gene (reference sequence) gives CDR1 as SGHAT and CDR2 as FQDESV.